This TCR beta chain is drawn from a study of technical replicates of blood from a few donors. Clones were read by immunoSEQ multiplex PCR, and TCRdb kept only the in-frame ones, dropping some. The sample lists fewer than 90,000 clones, about 92% occurring once. This clone has a single count. The CDR3 contains 16 residues. Germline V gene lookup returns CDR1 MGHRA and CDR2 YSYEKL. Deletions cut 6 bases from V and 0 bases from J, with 17 bases between. This rearrangement joins TRBV4-1 to TRBJ1-1; tentatively, D is TRBD1 (6 bases). The sample consisted of T cells isolated from PBMCs. The sequence came from a human donor in good health. The CDR3 DNA reads as TGCGCCAGCAGTCTACAGGGCCCATCTATGAACACTGAAGCTTTCTTT. Translation: CASSLQGPSMNTEAFF.